The rows below give T cell receptor beta chains drawn from one sample of a study of siplizumab effects on memory and regulatory T cells. The method was immunoSEQ multiplex PCR; TCRdb's version includes in-frame clones alone and lacks a portion of them. The repertoire holds approximately 100,000 clones, around 92% seen once, with just over 2.5% in the top ten. The material sequenced was CD4+ T cells sorted from blood. The receptors were gathered from a human donor in good health. Some clones in this sample may be carry-over from other donors' samples. The CDR3 runs from the conserved cysteine through the conserved F or W. D genes are given only for firm matches. The size entry is marked missing in some rows and otherwise reads once, few, many or a size class.

NA,TRBV28,TRBD1,TRBJ1-1,CASSTHPRGRNTEAFF,TGTGCCAGCAGCACACACCCTAGGGGGCGTAACACTGAAGCTTTCTTT
NA,TRBV6-6,NA,TRBJ2-2,CASSRGGGELFF,TGTGCCAGCAGCCGAGGCGGGGGGGAGCTGTTTTTT
NA,TRBV7-9,NA,TRBJ1-3,CASSLMSPTGNTIYF,TGTGCCAGCAGCTTAATGAGTCCGACTGGAAACACCATATATTTT
NA,TRBV6-1,TRBD1,TRBJ2-6,CASRGTDLWANVLTF,TGTGCCAGCAGAGGGACAGACCTTTGGGCCAACGTCCTGACTTTC
NA,TRBV6-5,NA,TRBJ1-1,CASSSSGGANTEAFF,NA
once,TRBV10-2,NA,TRBJ1-5,CASSPDSYSNQPQHF,TGCGCCAGCAGTCCTGACAGCTATAGCAATCAGCCCCAGCATTTT
NA,TRBV2,NA,TRBJ2-3,CASDGSVDTQYF,TGTGCCAGCGACGGGAGTGTAGATACGCAGTATTTT
NA,TRBV5-1,NA,TRBJ1-3,CASSLASEPGNTIYF,TGCGCCAGCAGCTTAGCCAGTGAGCCTGGAAACACCATATATTTT
once,TRBV10-1,NA,TRBJ1-1,CASSGGGVGNTEAFF,TGCGCCAGCAGTGGGGGAGGCGTGGGGAACACTGAAGCTTTCTTT
NA,TRBV5-1,TRBD1,TRBJ2-2,CASSWGQGYTGELFF,TGCGCCAGCAGCTGGGGACAGGGGTACACCGGGGAGCTGTTTTTT
NA,TRBV7-2,NA,TRBJ2-3,CASSLAVKDTQYF,TGTGCCAGCAGCTTAGCGGTGAAAGATACGCAGTATTTT
NA,TRBV28,NA,TRBJ1-2,CASSSTGKGGYTF,TGTGCCAGCAGTTCCACAGGGAAGGGGGGCTACACCTTC
NA,TRBV7-8,NA,TRBJ2-7,CASSSQGAVGYEQYF,TGTGCCAGCAGCAGTCAGGGAGCGGTAGGCTACGAGCAGTACTTC
few,TRBV7-9,NA,TRBJ2-4,CASSLAGAKNIQYF,TGTGCCAGCAGCTTAGCAGGGGCCAAAAACATTCAGTACTTC
NA,TRBV19,NA,TRBJ1-1,CATRDPGDTEAFF,TGTGCCACGAGGGACCCCGGAGACACTGAAGCTTTCTTT
NA,TRBV5-1,NA,TRBJ1-3,CASSLETTGNTIYF,TGCGCCAGCAGCTTGGAAACAACAGGAAACACCATATATTTT
NA,TRBV5-1,NA,TRBJ2-7,CASSDFVSYEQYF,TGCGCCAGCAGCGACTTTGTCTCCTACGAGCAGTACTTC
NA,TRBV5-1,TRBD2,TRBJ2-5,CASSWSGLAGETQYF,TGCGCCAGCAGCTGGTCAGGACTAGCTGGAGAGACCCAGTACTTC
NA,TRBV6-7,NA,TRBJ2-3,CASSYWPFDLGRINTDTQYF,TGTGCCAGCAGTTACTGGCCCTTTGATTTGGGACGAATAAACACAGATACGCAGTATTTT
NA,TRBV7-8,NA,TRBJ2-3,CASSLAFRGAEDTQYF,TGTGCCAGCAGCTTAGCGTTCCGGGGCGCGGAAGATACGCAGTATTTT
NA,TRBV5-1,NA,TRBJ2-7,CASSFYGNEQYF,TGCGCCAGCAGCTTTTACGGAAACGAGCAGTACTTC